This TCR beta chain was sequenced during a study of brain T cells in children with intractable seizures. Study outcomes and limitations: Pre-surgery blood may have been undersampled, hiding some clones.

Sequencing was limited to surgery cases with top T cell transcript signatures in brain tissue. At least one anti-epileptic drug was given before surgery. Clones were read by immunoSEQ multiplex PCR, and TCRdb kept only the in-frame ones, dropping some. The table shows around 38,000 clones, with 75% to 95% occurring only once. The V segment lost 4 bases and the J segment 5 bases; nucleotides outside the gene matches: 14. The CDR3 is 16 residues long. The germline gives CDR1 MNHEY, CDR2 SVGAGI. For this clone: The antigen remains undetermined.

The sequence was collected from a girl aged 2 to 9 with tuberous sclerosis and intractable seizures. The chain carries TRBV6-5 and TRBJ2-7, with TRBD1 identical over 7 bases. The sample consisted of peripheral blood, taken at surgery. The CDR3 loop is CASSSTWTGFSNEQYF. The CDR3 DNA is TGTGCCAGCAGTTCGACGTGGACAGGTTTTTCTAACGAGCAGTACTTC.